The subject of this entry is one T cell receptor beta chain. Its antigen is unidentified. This sample is drawn from a study of CD8+ T cells in alopecia areata. The CDR3 loop spans 15 amino acids. CDR1 is MGHRA, CDR2 YSYEKL, per germline. V was clipped by 4 bases and J by 0 bases; unmatched bases: 4. Investigators isolated RNA and reverse transcribed it into cDNA to act as the sequencing template. Method: immunoSEQ multiplex PCR; TCRdb's copy keeps in-frame clones and lacks some. The data contain 120,000 to 150,000 clones, less than 65% of them singletons. General observations from the study: It was less clear whether patients shared TCRs than it was in mice, possibly because of HLA. Researchers report lesional scalp, most notably alopecia totalis/universalis, outstripped normal scalp in clonality. Sequencing of scalp samples also captures resident alphabeta T cells of normal skin.

The researchers isolated CD4+ and CD8+ T cells from PBMCs by sorting. The sample consisted of CD8+ T cells sorted from blood. The receptor was isolated from a human donor in good health. The rearrangement links TRBV4-1 to TRBJ1-2; 8 bases align to TRBD1. The CDR3 here is CASSLRTGTNYGYTF. Here the CDR3 DNA reads TGCGCCAGCAGCCTTAGGACAGGGACTAACTATGGCTACACCTTC.